This T cell receptor (beta chain) was found in a study of blood T cell repertoires in COVID-19. For the study at large: Donors in the United States, Italy and Spain gave samples during acute or convalescent COVID-19. PBMCs, B-cell-depleted T cells, or T cells provided the cDNA or gDNA that made up the material.

Per the study methods: For nucleated cells, counts were estimated from reference gene primer amplification. The method was immunoSEQ multiplex PCR; TCRdb's version includes in-frame clones alone and lacks a portion of them. V and J calls and clone size come straight from that table; D and trimming were deduced from the DNA. The data show about 150,000 clones, with around nine tenths seen just once and less than 6.5% held by the top ten. This clone is a singleton in its sample. V gave up 6 bases and J gave up 4 bases, with 11 bases separating them. The CDR3 consists of 13 residues. The receptor was derived from a human donor in a cohort sampled during active COVID-19. J is TRBJ2-3 and V is TRBV12-3 or TRBV12-4; maybe TRBD1 (6 bases). What was sequenced was peripheral blood. CDR3 nucleotide sequence: TGTGCCAGCAGACTGGACAGCTCAGATACGCAGTATTTT. Residues: CASRLDSSDTQYF.